This is a list of T cell receptor beta chains from one sample in a study of blood T cell repertoires in COVID-19. Some clones are missing from TCRdb's copy, which holds only in-frame ones; the method was immunoSEQ multiplex PCR. The sample lists some 300,000 clones, approximately 88% occurring once. The sequenced sample was PBMCs or T cells enriched from blood (not recorded which). The receptors here all came from a woman in her 40s who had recovered from COVID-19. CDR3s include the opening cysteine and the closing phenylalanine or tryptophan.

>TRBJ1-3|TRBV16
CASSPGQGGNTIYF
>TRBJ1-3|TRBV5-5
CASSLAGVGIDTIYF
>TRBJ2-1|TRBV7-2
CASSSPAGGLYNEQFF
>TRBJ1-1|TRBV7-2
CASSRGQGTVPFF
>TRBJ2-3|TRBV19
CASSMRGGRVDTQYF
>TRBJ1-2|TRBV5-6
CASSPDQGCYGYTF
>TRBJ1-2|TRBV11-2
CASSLELFYGYTF
>TRBJ1-5|TRBV4-1
CASSQDGGKRQPQHF
>TRBJ1-2|TRBV9
CASSVAAGGGNLGYTF
>TRBJ2-7|TRBV6-6
CASSSTLAASYEQYF